This T cell receptor beta chain was sequenced in a study of blood T cell repertoires in COVID-19. The CDR3 runs to 13 residues. Germline V gene data show CDR1 as SGHKS and CDR2 as YYEKEE (reference sequence). Trimming at V came to 4 bases and at J to 1 base, leaving 1 base not matched to a gene. This clone was detected only a few times. How the authors handled the data: It was from reference gene primer amplification that nucleated cell counts were estimated. The protocol was immunoSEQ multiplex PCR, while the TCRdb copy is restricted to in-frame clones and leaves out a portion. V, J and clone size were drawn from that table, and D and trimming were deduced from the DNA. The sample has some 100,000 clones; approximately 86% are singletons.

The chain is built from TRBV5-5 and TRBJ2-5; 7 nucleotides match TRBD2. The TCR comes from a woman between 65 and 79 years old with acute or convalescent COVID-19. The source material was peripheral blood. The CDR3 DNA follows: TGTGCCAGCAGCCCTAGCGGCCAAGAGACCCAGTACTTC. Translated, it gives CASSPSGQETQYF.